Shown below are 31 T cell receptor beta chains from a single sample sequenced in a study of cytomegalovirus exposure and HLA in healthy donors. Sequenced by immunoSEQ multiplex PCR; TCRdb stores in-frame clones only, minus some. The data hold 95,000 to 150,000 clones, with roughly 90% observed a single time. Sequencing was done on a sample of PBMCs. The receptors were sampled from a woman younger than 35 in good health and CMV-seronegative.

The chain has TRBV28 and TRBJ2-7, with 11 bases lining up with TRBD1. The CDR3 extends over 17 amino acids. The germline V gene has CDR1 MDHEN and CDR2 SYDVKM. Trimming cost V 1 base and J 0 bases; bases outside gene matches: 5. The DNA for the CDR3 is TGTGCCAGCAGTTTATCGGGACAGGGGGATAGCTCCTACGAGCAGTACTTC. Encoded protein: CASSLSGQGDSSYEQYF.

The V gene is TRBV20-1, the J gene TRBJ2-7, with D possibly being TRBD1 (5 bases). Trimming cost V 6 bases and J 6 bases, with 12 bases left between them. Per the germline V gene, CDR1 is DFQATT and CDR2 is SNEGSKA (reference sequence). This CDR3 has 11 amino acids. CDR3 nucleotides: TGCAGTGCCCAAGGACAAATCGAGCAGTACTTC. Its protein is CSAQGQIEQYF.

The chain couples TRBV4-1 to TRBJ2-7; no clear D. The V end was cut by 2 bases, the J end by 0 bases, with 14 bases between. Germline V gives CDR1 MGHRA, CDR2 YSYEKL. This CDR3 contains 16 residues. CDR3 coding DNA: TGCGCCAGCAGCCAACTCAGTGGCTTCAACTCCTACGAGCAGTACTTC. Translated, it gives CASSQLSGFNSYEQYF.

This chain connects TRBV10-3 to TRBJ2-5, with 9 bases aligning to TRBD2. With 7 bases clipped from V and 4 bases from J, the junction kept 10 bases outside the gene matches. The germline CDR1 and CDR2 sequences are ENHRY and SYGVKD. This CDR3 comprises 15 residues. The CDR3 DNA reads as TGTGCCATCAAGGTCGGCGGGGGGGACGTAGAGACCCAGTACTTC. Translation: CAIKVGGGDVETQYF.

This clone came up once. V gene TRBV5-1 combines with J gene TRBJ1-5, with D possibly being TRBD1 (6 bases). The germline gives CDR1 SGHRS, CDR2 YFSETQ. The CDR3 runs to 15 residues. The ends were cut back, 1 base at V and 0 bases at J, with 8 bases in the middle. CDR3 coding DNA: TGCGCCAGCAGCTTGACAGGGTATAGCAATCAGCCCCAGCATTTT. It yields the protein CASSLTGYSNQPQHF.

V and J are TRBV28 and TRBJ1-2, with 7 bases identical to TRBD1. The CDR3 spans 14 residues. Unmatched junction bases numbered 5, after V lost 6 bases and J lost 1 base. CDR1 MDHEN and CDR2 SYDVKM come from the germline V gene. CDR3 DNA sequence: TGTGCCAGCAGACCGGGACAGCTTAACTATGGCTACACCTTC. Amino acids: CASRPGQLNYGYTF.

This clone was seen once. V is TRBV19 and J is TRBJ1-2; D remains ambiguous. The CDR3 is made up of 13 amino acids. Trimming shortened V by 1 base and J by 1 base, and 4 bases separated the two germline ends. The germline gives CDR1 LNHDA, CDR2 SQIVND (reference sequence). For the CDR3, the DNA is TGTGCCAGTAGTATAGGCGGTAACTATGGCTACACCTTC. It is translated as CASSIGGNYGYTF.

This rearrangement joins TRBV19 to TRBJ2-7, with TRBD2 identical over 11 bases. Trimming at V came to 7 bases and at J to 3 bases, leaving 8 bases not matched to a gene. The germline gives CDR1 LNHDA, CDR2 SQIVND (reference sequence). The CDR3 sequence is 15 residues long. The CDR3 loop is CASTTIAGGIYEQYF. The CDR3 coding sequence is TGTGCCAGTACCACCATAGCGGGAGGGATCTACGAGCAGTACTTC.

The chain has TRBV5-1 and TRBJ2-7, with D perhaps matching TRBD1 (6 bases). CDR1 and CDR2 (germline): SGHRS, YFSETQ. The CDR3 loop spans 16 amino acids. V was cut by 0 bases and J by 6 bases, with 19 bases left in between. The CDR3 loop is CASSLDPGVLPREQYF. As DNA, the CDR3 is TGCGCCAGCAGCTTGGACCCAGGGGTCTTACCCCGCGAGCAGTACTTC.

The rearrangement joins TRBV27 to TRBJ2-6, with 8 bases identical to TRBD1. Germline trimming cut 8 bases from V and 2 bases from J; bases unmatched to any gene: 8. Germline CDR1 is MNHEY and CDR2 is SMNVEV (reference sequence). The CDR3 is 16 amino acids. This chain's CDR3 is CASRQGTRTGANVLTF. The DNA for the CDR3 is TGTGCCAGCCGACAGGGGACCCGAACTGGGGCCAACGTCCTGACTTTC.

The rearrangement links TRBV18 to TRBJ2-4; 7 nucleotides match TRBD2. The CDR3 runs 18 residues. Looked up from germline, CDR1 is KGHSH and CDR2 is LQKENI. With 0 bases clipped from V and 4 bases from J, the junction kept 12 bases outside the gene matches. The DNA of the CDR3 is TGTGCCAGCTCACCACCGGTCGGGCCCCAGCGGGATAAAAACATTCAGTACTTC. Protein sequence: CASSPPVGPQRDKNIQYF.

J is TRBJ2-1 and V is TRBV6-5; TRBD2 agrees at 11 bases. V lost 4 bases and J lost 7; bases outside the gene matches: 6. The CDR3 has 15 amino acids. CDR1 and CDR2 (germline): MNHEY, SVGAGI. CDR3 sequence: CASSSGSGGVNEQFF. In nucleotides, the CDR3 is TGTGCCAGCAGTTCGGGTAGCGGGGGGGTTAATGAGCAGTTCTTC.

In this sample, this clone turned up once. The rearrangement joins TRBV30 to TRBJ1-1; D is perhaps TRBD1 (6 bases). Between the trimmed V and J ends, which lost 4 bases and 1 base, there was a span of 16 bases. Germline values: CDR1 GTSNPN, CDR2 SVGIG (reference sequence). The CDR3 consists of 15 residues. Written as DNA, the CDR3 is TGTGCCTGGATGGAGCCAGGGGCTTCGAACACTGAAGCTTTCTTT. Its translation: CAWMEPGASNTEAFF.

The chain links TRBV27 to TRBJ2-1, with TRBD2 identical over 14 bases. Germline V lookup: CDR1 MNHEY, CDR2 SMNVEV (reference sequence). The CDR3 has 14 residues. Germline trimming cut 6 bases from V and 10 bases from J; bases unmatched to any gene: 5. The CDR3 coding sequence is TGTGCCAGCAGCCTGGGACTAGCGGGAGACGAGCAGTTCTTC. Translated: CASSLGLAGDEQFF.

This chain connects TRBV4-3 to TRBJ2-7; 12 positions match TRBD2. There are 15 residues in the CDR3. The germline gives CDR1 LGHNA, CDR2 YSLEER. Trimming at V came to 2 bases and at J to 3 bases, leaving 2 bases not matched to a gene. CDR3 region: CASSQRLAGVYEQYF. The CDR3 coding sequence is TGCGCCAGCAGCCAAAGACTAGCGGGAGTCTACGAGCAGTACTTC.

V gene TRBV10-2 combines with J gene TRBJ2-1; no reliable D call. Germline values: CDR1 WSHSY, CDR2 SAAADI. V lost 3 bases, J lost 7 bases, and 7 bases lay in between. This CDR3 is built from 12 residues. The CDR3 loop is CASSEVGNEQFF. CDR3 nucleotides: TGCGCCAGCAGTGAAGTCGGGAATGAGCAGTTCTTC.

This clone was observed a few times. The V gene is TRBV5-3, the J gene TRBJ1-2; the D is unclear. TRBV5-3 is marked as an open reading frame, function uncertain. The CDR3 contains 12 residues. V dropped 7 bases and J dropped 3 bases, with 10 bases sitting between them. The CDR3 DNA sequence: TGTGCCAGACCCATCCGGGACTATGGCTACACCTTC. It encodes CARPIRDYGYTF.

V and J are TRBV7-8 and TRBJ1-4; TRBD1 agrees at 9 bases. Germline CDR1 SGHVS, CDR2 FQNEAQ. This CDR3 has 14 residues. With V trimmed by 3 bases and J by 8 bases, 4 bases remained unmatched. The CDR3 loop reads CASSLGQGSEKLFF. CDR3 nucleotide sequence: TGTGCCAGCAGCTTGGGACAGGGTAGCGAAAAACTGTTTTTT.

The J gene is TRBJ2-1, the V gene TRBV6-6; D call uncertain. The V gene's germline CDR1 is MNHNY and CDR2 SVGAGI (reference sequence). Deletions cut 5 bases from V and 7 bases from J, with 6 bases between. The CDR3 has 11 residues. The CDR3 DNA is TGTGCCAGCAGTCCACAAAATGAGCAGTTCTTC. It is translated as CASSPQNEQFF.

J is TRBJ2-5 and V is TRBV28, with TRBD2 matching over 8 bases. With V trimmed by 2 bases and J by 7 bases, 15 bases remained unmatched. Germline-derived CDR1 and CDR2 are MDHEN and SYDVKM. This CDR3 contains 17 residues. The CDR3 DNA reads TGTGCCAGCAGTTTAAGGGACGGGGGGGCTTTTTATGCGACCCAGTACTTC. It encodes CASSLRDGGAFYATQYF. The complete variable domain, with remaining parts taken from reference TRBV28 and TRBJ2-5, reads DVKVTQSSRYLVKRTGEKVFLECVQDMDHENMFWYRQDPGLGLRLIYFSYDVKMKEKGDIPEGYSVSREKKERFSLILESASTNQTSMYLCASSLRDGGAFYATQYFGPGTRLLVL.

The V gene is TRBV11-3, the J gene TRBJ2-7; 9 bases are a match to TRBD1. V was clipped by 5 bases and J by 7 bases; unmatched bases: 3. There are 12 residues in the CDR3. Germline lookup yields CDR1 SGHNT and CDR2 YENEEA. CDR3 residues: CASSHDRGEQYF. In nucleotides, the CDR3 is TGTGCCAGCAGCCACGACAGGGGGGAGCAGTACTTC.

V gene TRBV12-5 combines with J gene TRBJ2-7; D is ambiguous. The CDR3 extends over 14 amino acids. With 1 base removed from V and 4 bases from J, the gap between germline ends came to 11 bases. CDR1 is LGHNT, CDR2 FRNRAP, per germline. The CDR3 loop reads CASGLALFPYEQYF. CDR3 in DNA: TGTGCTAGTGGTTTGGCCTTGTTCCCGTACGAGCAGTACTTC.

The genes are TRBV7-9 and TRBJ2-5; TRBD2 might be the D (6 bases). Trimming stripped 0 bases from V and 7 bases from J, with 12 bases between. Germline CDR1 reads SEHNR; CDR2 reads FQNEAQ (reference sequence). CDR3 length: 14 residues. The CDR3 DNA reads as TGTGCCAGCAGCTTAGCGCGGGGTCCAATGACCCAGTACTTC. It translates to CASSLARGPMTQYF.

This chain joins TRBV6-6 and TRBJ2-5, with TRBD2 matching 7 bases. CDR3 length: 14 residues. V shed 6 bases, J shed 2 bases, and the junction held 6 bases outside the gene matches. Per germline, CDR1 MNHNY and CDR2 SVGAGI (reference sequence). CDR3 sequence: CASRAPGGQETQYF. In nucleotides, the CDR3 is TGTGCCAGCAGAGCCCCGGGGGGTCAAGAGACCCAGTACTTC.

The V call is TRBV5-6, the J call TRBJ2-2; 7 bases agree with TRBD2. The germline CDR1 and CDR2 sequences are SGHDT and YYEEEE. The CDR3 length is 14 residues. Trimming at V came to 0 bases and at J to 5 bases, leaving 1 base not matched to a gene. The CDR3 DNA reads TGTGCCAGCAGCTTGGGACTAGCAACCGGGGAGCTGTTTTTT. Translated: CASSLGLATGELFF.

CDR3 residues: CASSLGSSGSFYEQYF. In DNA, the CDR3 is TGTGCCAGCAGCTTGGGTTCTAGCGGGAGTTTCTACGAGCAGTACTTC. The chain uses TRBV5-4 and TRBJ2-7; 10 bases are a match to TRBD2. CDR1 and CDR2 from the germline V gene are SGHNT and YYREEE (reference sequence). The CDR3 has 16 residues. V was clipped by 0 bases and J by 3 bases; unmatched bases: 6.

CDR3: CASSLGVRAVDTQYF. In DNA, the CDR3 is TGCGCCAGCAGCTTGGGGGTGAGGGCCGTGGATACGCAGTATTTT. The rearrangement uses TRBV5-1 and TRBJ2-3, with a weak D call TRBD2 (5 bases). CDR1 and CDR2 from the germline V gene are SGHRS and YFSETQ. This CDR3 contains 15 residues. Trimming removed 0 bases at V and 6 bases at J, with 14 bases between.

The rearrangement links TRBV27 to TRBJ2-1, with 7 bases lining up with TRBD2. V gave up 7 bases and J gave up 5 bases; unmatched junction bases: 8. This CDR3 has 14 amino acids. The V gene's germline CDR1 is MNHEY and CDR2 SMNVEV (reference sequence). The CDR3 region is CASTASGAHNEQFF. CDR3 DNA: TGTGCCAGCACCGCTAGCGGAGCCCACAATGAGCAGTTCTTC.

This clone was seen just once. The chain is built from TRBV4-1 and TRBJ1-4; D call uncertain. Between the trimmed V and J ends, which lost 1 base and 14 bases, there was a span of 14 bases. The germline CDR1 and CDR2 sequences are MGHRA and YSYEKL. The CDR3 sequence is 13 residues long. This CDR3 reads CASSQGLKGGLFF. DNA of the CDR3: TGCGCCAGCAGCCAAGGTTTGAAGGGAGGGCTGTTTTTT.

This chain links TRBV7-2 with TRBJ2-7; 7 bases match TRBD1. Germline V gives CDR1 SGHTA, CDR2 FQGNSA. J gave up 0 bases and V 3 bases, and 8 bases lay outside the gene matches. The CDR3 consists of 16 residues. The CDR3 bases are TGTGCCAGCAGCTTGGGATGGGGACAGACCTCCTACGAGCAGTACTTC. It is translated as CASSLGWGQTSYEQYF.

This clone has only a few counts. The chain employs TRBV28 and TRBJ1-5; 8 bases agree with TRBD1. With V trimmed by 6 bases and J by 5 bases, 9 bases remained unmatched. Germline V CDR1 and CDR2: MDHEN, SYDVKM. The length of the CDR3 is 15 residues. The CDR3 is CASSRHGQGDQPQHF. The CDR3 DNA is TGTGCCAGCAGCAGACACGGACAGGGTGATCAGCCCCAGCATTTT.